This T cell receptor (beta chain) was sequenced during a study of shared clonotypes between healthy human individuals. At a deep level, the assay was run. Each subset's genomic DNA was split evenly across several immunoSEQ plates. The method was immunoSEQ multiplex PCR; TCRdb's version includes in-frame clones alone and lacks a portion of them. Here the sample spans about 110,000 clones, about 72% being singletons. In germline, CDR1 is LNHDA, CDR2 SQIVND (reference sequence). The V and J ends lost 7 bases and 8 bases respectively, with 11 bases between them. The CDR3 is 11 residues long. Study-wide findings and caveats: Naive CD4 clonotype sharing across four donors was 5% to 6%.

This clone was seen only a few times. Its specificity is not known. This receptor was taken from a woman in her 30s in good health. The rearrangement uses TRBV19 and TRBJ1-2; no definite D call. Sample: memory CD8+ T cells sorted from blood. Subset reported: CD45RO+ cells pooled with CCR7-negative TemRA cells. This CDR3 is CASTTEGGYTF. CDR3 coding DNA: TGTGCCAGTACCACTGAAGGGGGCTACACCTTC.